What follows is one TCR beta chain and its context. Its antigen is still unknown. These data are taken from a study of long-term antiretroviral therapy in people with HIV. Looking at the study overall: Samples collected earliest predate the 2015 immediate-ART recommendation by about a decade. General observations from the study: Blood dating 2004 to 2017 may reflect older ART regimens. Information on adherence to ART, viral resistance or therapy changes was unavailable.

Running of the v3.0 immunoSEQ assay took place at survey level. TCRdb's table, derived via immunoSEQ multiplex PCR, lists solely in-frame clones and lacks some. The table shows 20,000 to 25,000 clones, with more than 75% occurring only once. V gave up 7 bases and J gave up 1 base, with 6 bases separating them. The CDR3 length is 12 residues. Germline assignment: CDR1 SGHDT and CDR2 YYEEEE. The origin of this receptor is a woman in her twenties or thirties with HIV. The chain is built from TRBV5-6 and TRBJ2-4, with unresolved D. Sequenced material: unsorted PBMCs, taken 1.8 years before starting antiretroviral therapy. This chain's CDR3 is CASVDAKNIQYF. CDR3 DNA sequence: TGTGCCAGCGTCGACGCCAAAAACATTCAGTACTTC.